This TCR beta chain originates from a study of T cell changes during pregnancy in multiple sclerosis. Data came from immunoSEQ multiplex PCR; TCRdb stores just in-frame clones and leaves some out. The profile shows roughly 34,000 clones, over 85% of them singletons. Germline V gene sequence: CDR1 LNHDA, CDR2 SQIVND (reference sequence). The CDR3 is 15 amino acids. V was pared by 3 bases and J by 2 bases, with 8 bases between. The sample was CD8+ T cells from peripheral blood mononuclear cells, taken in the third trimester of pregnancy. This rearrangement joins TRBV19 to TRBJ2-6; D gene uncertain. The sequence was collected from a female donor with multiple sclerosis, enrolled in a pregnancy study. DNA for the CDR3: TGTGCCAGTAGTATCGACTTGGCTGGGGCCAACGTCCTGACTTTC. Its translation is CASSIDLAGANVLTF.